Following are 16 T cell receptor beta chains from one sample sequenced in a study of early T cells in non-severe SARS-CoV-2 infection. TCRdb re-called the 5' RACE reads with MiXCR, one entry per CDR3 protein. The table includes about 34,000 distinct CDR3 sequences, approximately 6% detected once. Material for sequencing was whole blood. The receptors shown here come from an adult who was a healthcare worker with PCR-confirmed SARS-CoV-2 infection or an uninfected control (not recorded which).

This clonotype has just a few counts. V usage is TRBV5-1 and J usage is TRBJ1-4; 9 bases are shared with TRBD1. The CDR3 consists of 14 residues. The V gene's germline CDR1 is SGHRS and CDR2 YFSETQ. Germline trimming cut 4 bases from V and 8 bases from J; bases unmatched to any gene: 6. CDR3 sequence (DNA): TGCGCCAGCAGCCTACAGGGGGCTGAGGAAAAACTGTTTTTT. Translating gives CASSLQGAEEKLFF. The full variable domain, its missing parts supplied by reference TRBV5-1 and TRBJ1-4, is KAGVTQTPRYLIKTRGQQVTLSCSPISGHRSVSWYQQTPGQGLQFLFEYFSETQRNKGNFPGRFSGRQFSNSRSEMNVSTLELGDSALYLCASSLQGAEEKLFFGSGTQLSVL.

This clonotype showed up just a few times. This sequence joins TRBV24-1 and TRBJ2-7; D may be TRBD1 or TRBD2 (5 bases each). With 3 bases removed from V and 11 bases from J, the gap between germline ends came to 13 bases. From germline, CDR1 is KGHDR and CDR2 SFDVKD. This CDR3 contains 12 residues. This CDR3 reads CATSDPGGLEYF. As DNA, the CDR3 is TGTGCCACCAGTGATCCTGGGGGTTTAGAGTACTTC.

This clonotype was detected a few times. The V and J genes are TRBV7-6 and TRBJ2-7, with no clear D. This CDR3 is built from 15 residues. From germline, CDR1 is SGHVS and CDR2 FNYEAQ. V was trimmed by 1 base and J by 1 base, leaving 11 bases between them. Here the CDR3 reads CASSLDSSKSYEQYF. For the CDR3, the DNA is TGTGCCAGCAGCTTAGATAGCTCCAAGTCCTACGAGCAGTACTTC.

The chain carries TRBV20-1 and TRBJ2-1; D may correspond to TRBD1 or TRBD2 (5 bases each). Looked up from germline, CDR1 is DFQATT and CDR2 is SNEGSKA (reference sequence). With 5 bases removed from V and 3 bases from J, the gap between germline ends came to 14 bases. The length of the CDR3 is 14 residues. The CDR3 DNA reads TGCAGTGCTCTCCGGGACCGCTACTACAATGAGCAGTTCTTC. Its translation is CSALRDRYYNEQFF.

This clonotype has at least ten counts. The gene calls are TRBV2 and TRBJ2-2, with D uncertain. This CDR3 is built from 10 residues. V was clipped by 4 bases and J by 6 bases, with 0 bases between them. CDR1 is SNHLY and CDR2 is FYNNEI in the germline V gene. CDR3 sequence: CASSAGELFF. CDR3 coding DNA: TGTGCCAGCAGTGCCGGGGAGCTGTTTTTT. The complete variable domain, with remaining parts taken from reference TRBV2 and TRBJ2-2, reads EPEVTQTPSHQVTQMGQEVILRCVPISNHLYFYWYRQILGQKVEFLVSFYNNEISEKSEIFDDQFSVERPDGSNFTLKIRSTKLEDSAMYFCASSAGELFFGEGSRLTVL.

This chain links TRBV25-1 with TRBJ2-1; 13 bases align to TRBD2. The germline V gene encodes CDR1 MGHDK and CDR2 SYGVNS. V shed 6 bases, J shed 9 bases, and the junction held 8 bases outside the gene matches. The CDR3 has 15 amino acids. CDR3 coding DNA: TGTGCCAGCAGAGCCGGACTAGCGGGAGCGGGTGAGCAGTTCTTC. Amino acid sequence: CASRAGLAGAGEQFF.

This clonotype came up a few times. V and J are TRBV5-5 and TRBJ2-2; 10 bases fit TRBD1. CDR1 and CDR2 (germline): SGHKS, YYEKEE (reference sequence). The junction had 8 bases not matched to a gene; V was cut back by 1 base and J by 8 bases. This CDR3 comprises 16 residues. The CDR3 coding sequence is TGTGCCAGCAGCTTGCCGGGACAGGGGTCTCCGGGGGAGCTGTTTTTT. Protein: CASSLPGQGSPGELFF.

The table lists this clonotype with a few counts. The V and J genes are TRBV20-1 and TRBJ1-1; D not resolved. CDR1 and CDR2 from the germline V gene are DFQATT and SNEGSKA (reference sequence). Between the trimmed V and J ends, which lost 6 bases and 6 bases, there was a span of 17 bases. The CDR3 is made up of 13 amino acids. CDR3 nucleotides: TGCAGTGCCGATAAAAGGGCAGGCTCTGAAGCTTTCTTT. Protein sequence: CSADKRAGSEAFF.

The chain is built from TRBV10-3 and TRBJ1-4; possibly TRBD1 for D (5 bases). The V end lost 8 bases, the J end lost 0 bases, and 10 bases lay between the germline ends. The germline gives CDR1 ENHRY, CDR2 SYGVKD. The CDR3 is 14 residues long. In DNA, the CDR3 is TGTGCCATCCGGGACGGAGCAACTAATGAAAAACTGTTTTTT. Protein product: CAIRDGATNEKLFF.

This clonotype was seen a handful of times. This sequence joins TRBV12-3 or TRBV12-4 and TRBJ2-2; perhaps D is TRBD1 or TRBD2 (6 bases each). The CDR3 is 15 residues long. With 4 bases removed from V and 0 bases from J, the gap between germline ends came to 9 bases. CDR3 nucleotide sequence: TGTGCCAGCAGTTGGGGGGCTTCGAACACCGGGGAGCTGTTTTTT. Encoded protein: CASSWGASNTGELFF.

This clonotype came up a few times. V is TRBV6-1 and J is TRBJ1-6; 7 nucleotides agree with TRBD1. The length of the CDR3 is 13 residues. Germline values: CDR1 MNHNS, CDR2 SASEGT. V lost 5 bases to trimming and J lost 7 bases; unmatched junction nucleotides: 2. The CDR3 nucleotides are TGTGCCAGCAGTACAGGGGAAAATTCACCCCTCCACTTT. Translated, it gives CASSTGENSPLHF.

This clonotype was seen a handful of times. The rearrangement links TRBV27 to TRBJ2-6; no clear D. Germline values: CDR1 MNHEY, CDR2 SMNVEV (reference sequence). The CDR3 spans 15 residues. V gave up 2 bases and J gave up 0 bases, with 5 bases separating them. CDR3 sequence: CASSLGLSGANVLTF. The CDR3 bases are TGTGCCAGCAGTTTAGGTCTCTCTGGGGCCAACGTCCTGACTTTC.

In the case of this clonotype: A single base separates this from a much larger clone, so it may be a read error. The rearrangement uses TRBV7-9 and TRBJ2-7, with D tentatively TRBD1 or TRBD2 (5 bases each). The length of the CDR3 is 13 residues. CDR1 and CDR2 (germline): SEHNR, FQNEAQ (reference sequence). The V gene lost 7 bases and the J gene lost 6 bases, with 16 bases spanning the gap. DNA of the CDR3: TGTGCCAGCACCACGAGGGACGTCTGCGAGCAGTACTTC. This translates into CASTTRDVCEQYF. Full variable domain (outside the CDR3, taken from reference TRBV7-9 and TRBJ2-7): DTGVSQNPRHKITKRGQNVTFRCDPISEHNRLYWYRQTLGQGPEFLTYFQNEAQLEKSRLLSDRFSAERPKGSFSTLEIQRTEQGDSAMYLCASTTRDVCEQYFGPGTRLTVT.

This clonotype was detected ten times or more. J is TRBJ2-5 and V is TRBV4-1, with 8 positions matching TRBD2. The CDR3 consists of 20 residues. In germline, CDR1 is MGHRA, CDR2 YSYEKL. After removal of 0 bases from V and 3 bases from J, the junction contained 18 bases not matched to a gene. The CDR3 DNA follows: TGCGCCAGCAGCCAAGAACGGGTTGGGGTGACTAGCGTTGGGAAAGAGACCCAGTACTTC. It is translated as CASSQERVGVTSVGKETQYF.

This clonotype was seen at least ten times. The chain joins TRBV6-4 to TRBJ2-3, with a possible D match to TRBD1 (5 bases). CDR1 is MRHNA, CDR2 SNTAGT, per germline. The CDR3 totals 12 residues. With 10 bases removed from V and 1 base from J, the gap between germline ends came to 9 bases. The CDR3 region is CAIEQGTDTQYF. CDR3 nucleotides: TGTGCCATTGAACAGGGCACAGATACGCAGTATTTT.

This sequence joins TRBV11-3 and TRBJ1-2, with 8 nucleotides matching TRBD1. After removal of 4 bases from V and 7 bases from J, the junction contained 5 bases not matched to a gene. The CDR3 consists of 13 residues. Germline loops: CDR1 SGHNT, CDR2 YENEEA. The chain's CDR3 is CASSSGQGRGYTF. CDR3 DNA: TGTGCCAGCAGCTCAGGACAGGGACGTGGCTACACCTTC.